The clone carrying this T cell receptor beta chain was seen more than once but under ten times. The antigen remains undetermined. PCR was performed using 60 Vbeta and 13 Jbeta primers. Assay: immunoSEQ multiplex PCR; the TCRdb copy retains only in-frame clones and omits some. The repertoire holds some 190,000 clones, 65% to 75% seen once, with about 4.6% in the top ten. V gave up 4 bases and J gave up 1 base; unmatched junction bases: 2. Germline V gene lookup returns CDR1 SGHRS and CDR2 YFSETQ. The CDR3 spans 14 residues. The data were taken from a study of cytomegalovirus exposure and HLA in healthy donors. Study-wide background: An early data release held around 80 million unique TCRs from HLA-typed donors.

The study's findings and limits: Later analysis identified 17,000 or so TCR beta sequences associated with HLA alleles, using a false discovery rate threshold of 0.05.

The sequencing sample was made of PBMCs. The J gene is TRBJ1-5, the V gene TRBV5-1; 7 bases align to TRBD1. The TCR was taken from a man younger than 45 in good health and CMV-seropositive. The CDR3, as DNA: TGCGCCAGCAGCGAGACAGGGAGCAATCAGCCCCAGCATTTT. Translating gives CASSETGSNQPQHF. The whole variable domain, remainder taken from reference TRBV5-1 and TRBJ1-5, is KAGVTQTPRYLIKTRGQQVTLSCSPISGHRSVSWYQQTPGQGLQFLFEYFSETQRNKGNFPGRFSGRQFSNSRSEMNVSTLELGDSALYLCASSETGSNQPQHFGDGTRLSIL.